This TCR beta chain appears in the sequencing data of a study of OX40 agonist ivuxolimab in advanced cancers. Background on the study: Patients got intravenous ivuxolimab at 0.01 to 10 mg/kg every 2 weeks.

Only in-frame clones appear in the TCRdb table, and some are missing; sequencing was by immunoSEQ multiplex PCR. The sample carries about 69,000 clones, more than 70% recorded once. The sample here was CD4+ or CD8+ T cells sorted from blood, taken in a trial of the OX40 agonist ivuxolimab. The sequence derives from an adult with an advanced solid tumor such as melanoma, head and neck, liver or kidney cancer.

The CDR3 coding sequence is TGCGCCAGCAGTATTGCAGGGAGTTCTAATGAAAAACTGTTTTTT. Protein: CASSIAGSSNEKLFF. The rearrangement links TRBV5-1 to TRBJ1-4, with TRBD1 as a possible D gene (5 bases). The CDR3 runs to 15 residues. Trimming took 5 bases from V and 3 from J, leaving 14 bases between them. The V gene's germline CDR1 is SGHRS and CDR2 YFSETQ.